The 16 T cell receptor beta chains below were found in one sample sequenced in a study of cytotoxic CD8 clonotypes in ibrutinib-treated CLL. Method: immunoSEQ multiplex PCR; TCRdb's copy keeps in-frame clones and lacks some. The sample has around 50,000 clones, 57% seen once; the top ten hold 25% to 30%. The sample consisted of PBMCs, taken after 24 months of ibrutinib treatment. All receptors come from a human donor with chronic lymphocytic leukemia.

The rearrangement uses TRBV6-1 and TRBJ1-2; no definite D call. Germline CDR1 MNHNS, CDR2 SASEGT. V lost 2 bases, J lost 8 bases, and 9 bases lay in between. This CDR3 region has 12 residues. The CDR3 here is CASSENRGGYTF. The DNA of the CDR3 is TGTGCCAGCAGTGAAAACAGAGGGGGCTACACCTTC.

This clone occurred once. V is TRBV6-6 and J is TRBJ2-7; D possibly corresponds to TRBD2 (5 bases). The CDR3 runs to 13 residues. Germline loops: CDR1 MNHNY, CDR2 SVGAGI (reference sequence). Trimming stripped 6 bases from V and 5 bases from J, with 14 bases between. CDR3 residues: CASSPRGRDEQYF. CDR3 coding DNA: TGTGCCAGCAGCCCCCGGGGAAGGGACGAGCAGTACTTC.

Here the CDR3 reads CASSPGLSNEQFF. The CDR3 bases are TGTGCCAGCAGCCCCGGGCTCTCAAATGAGCAGTTCTTC. The genes are TRBV5-4 and TRBJ2-1, with D unclear. This CDR3 spans 13 amino acids. V lost 4 bases, J lost 7 bases, and 12 bases lay in between. CDR1 and CDR2 from the germline V gene are SGHNT and YYREEE (reference sequence).

This clone has only a few counts. The chain joins TRBV2 to TRBJ2-7; TRBD1 matches at 9 bases. J was trimmed by 5 bases and V by 6 bases; bases with no gene match: 8. The CDR3 length is 14 residues. The germline V gene has CDR1 SNHLY and CDR2 FYNNEI. DNA of the CDR3: TGTGCCAGCAGCCTGACAGGGGGTCTGAACGAGCAGTACTTC. This encodes CASSLTGGLNEQYF.

This rearrangement joins TRBV9 to TRBJ2-1, with 13 bases that match TRBD2. Germline CDR1 reads SGDLS; CDR2 reads YYNGEE. J lost 0 bases, V lost 0 bases, and 12 bases had no gene match. The CDR3 runs 21 residues. The CDR3, as DNA: TGTGCCAGCAGCGTAGAGAAACTAGGACTAGCGGGGGCGAGCTCCTACAATGAGCAGTTCTTC. Its protein product is CASSVEKLGLAGASSYNEQFF.

The chain combines TRBV28 with TRBJ2-1, with D maybe TRBD2 (6 bases). The germline gives CDR1 MDHEN, CDR2 SYDVKM. This CDR3 comprises 16 residues. V shed 7 bases and J shed 4 bases, with 20 bases lying between them. The CDR3 here is CASTPPPGGPYNEQFF. The CDR3, as DNA: TGTGCCAGCACGCCCCCCCCCGGGGGTCCTTACAATGAGCAGTTCTTC.

J is TRBJ2-6 and V is TRBV5-1; D is uncertain. CDR3 length: 14 residues. V dropped 1 base and J dropped 3 bases, with 5 bases sitting between them. Germline CDR1 SGHRS, CDR2 YFSETQ. The CDR3 nucleotides read TGCGCCAGCAGCTTGACTGGTGGGGCCAACGTCCTGACTTTC. Translating gives CASSLTGGANVLTF.

The chain uses TRBV6-1 and TRBJ2-7, with 7 bases fitting TRBD1. V lost 4 bases and J lost 0; bases outside the gene matches: 9. Germline assignment: CDR1 MNHNS and CDR2 SASEGT. CDR3 length: 16 residues. CDR3 region: CASSGISWDSSYEQYF. The CDR3 coding sequence is TGTGCCAGCAGTGGGATCTCTTGGGACAGCTCCTACGAGCAGTACTTC.

CDR3 amino acids: CSVPGGTIGIDEQFF. The CDR3 coding sequence is TGCAGCGTCCCAGGGGGGACTATAGGTATAGATGAGCAGTTCTTC. This rearrangement joins TRBV29-1 to TRBJ2-1; D possibly uses TRBD1 or TRBD2 (7 bases each). The CDR3 contains 15 residues. Trimming took 6 bases from V and 8 from J, leaving 23 bases between them. Per the germline V gene, CDR1 is SQVTM and CDR2 is ANQGSEA.

The chain employs TRBV5-8 and TRBJ2-7; D remains unclear. V shed 4 bases and J shed 6 bases, with 14 bases lying between them. The CDR3 loop spans 13 amino acids. Germline lookup yields CDR1 SGHTS and CDR2 YDEGEE. The CDR3 reads CASSRLGVVEQYF. The CDR3 bases are TGTGCCAGCAGCCGGCTTGGGGTTGTCGAGCAGTACTTC.

This clone showed up just a few times. The V call is TRBV6-1, the J call TRBJ2-5; 9 bases map to TRBD1. From germline, CDR1 is MNHNS and CDR2 SASEGT. The CDR3 consists of 15 residues. The V and J ends lost 4 bases and 1 base, in that order; junction bases with no gene match: 4. CDR3 DNA sequence: TGTGCCAGCAGTGCTCAGACAGGGGGCCAAGAGACCCAGTACTTC. This codes for CASSAQTGGQETQYF.

This chain joins TRBV2 and TRBJ1-2, with D unclear. Germline V CDR1 and CDR2: SNHLY, FYNNEI. The CDR3 contains 13 residues. Between the trimmed V and J ends, which lost 7 bases and 5 bases, there was a span of 14 bases. CDR3 sequence reads: CASIPRNLYGYTF. As DNA, the CDR3 is TGTGCCAGCATCCCCAGGAACCTATATGGCTACACCTTC.

V gene TRBV5-1 combines with J gene TRBJ2-5; 13 nucleotides match TRBD2. The CDR3 totals 16 residues. Germline values: CDR1 SGHRS, CDR2 YFSETQ. With V trimmed by 5 bases and J by 1 base, 5 bases remained unmatched. CDR3 in DNA: TGCGCCAGCAGTTTCGGACTAGCGGGGGTCCAAGAGACCCAGTACTTC. It is translated as CASSFGLAGVQETQYF.

This clone was detected a few times. V usage is TRBV6-5 and J usage is TRBJ1-2; 9 bases agree with TRBD1. Looked up from germline, CDR1 is MNHEY and CDR2 is SVGAGI. The CDR3 covers 13 residues. Trimming at V came to 6 bases and at J to 8 bases, leaving 7 bases not matched to a gene. In nucleotides, the CDR3 is TGTGCCAGCAGACCCCGGGACAGGGTGGGCTACACCTTC. The encoded protein is CASRPRDRVGYTF.

The chain couples TRBV7-9 to TRBJ1-1, with a tentative D call TRBD1 (5 bases). The germline gives CDR1 SEHNR, CDR2 FQNEAQ (reference sequence). V gave up 5 bases and J gave up 8 bases, with 9 bases separating them. CDR3 size: 11 residues. CDR3 loop: CASSGTLEAFF. CDR3 sequence (DNA): TGTGCCAGCAGCGGGACTTTGGAAGCTTTCTTT. The whole variable domain, filled in from reference TRBV7-9 and TRBJ1-1, reads DTGVSQNPRHKITKRGQNVTFRCDPISEHNRLYWYRQTLGQGPEFLTYFQNEAQLEKSRLLSDRFSAERPKGSFSTLEIQRTEQGDSAMYLCASSGTLEAFFGQGTRLTVV.

This clone was found many times. The J gene is TRBJ1-5, the V gene TRBV7-9; D not certain. CDR1 SEHNR and CDR2 FQNEAQ come from the germline V gene (reference sequence). The CDR3 sequence is 12 residues long. Trimming took off 4 bases at V and 5 bases at J, with 6 bases between the two ends. CDR3 amino acids: CASSWSDQPQHF. CDR3 nucleotides: TGTGCCAGCAGCTGGTCTGATCAGCCCCAGCATTTT.